The 11 T cell receptor beta chains presented below share a single source sample, sequenced in a study of identical twins. Each CDR3 protein is one row after TCRdb ran MiXCR on the 5' RACE reads. The sample contains hundreds of thousands of distinct CDR3 sequences, approximately 6.8% of which appear only once. The sample also formed part of further work on yellow fever vaccine responses in identical twins.

Specimen: CD8+ T cells sorted from blood. The receptors come from a young woman in good health.

This sequence joins TRBV20-1 and TRBJ2-5; 7 nucleotides align to TRBD2. CDR3 length: 14 residues. V shed 6 bases, J shed 2 bases, and the junction held 9 bases outside the gene matches. The V gene's germline CDR1 is DFQATT and CDR2 SNEGSKA (reference sequence). Written as DNA, the CDR3 is TGCAGTGCAGACACCGGGACTACGCAAGAGACCCAGTACTTC. This sequence encodes CSADTGTTQETQYF.

V usage is TRBV9 and J usage is TRBJ2-1; 14 positions match TRBD2. The CDR3 runs to 18 residues. CDR1 SGDLS and CDR2 YYNGEE come from the germline V gene. Unmatched junction bases numbered 12, after V lost 2 bases and J lost 8 bases. CDR3 sequence reads: CASSVGLAGVALGYEQFF. CDR3 in DNA: TGTGCCAGCAGCGTGGGACTAGCGGGAGTTGCACTGGGCTATGAGCAGTTCTTC.

In its sample, this clonotype was seen many times. The chain has TRBV7-6 and TRBJ2-1; D perhaps matches TRBD1 (6 bases). This CDR3 region has 12 residues. Germline CDR1 reads SGHVS; CDR2 reads FNYEAQ. V was clipped by 5 bases and J by 7 bases, with 9 bases between them. In nucleotides, the CDR3 is TGTGCCAGCAGCCACGGACAGAATGAGCAGTTCTTC. It yields the protein CASSHGQNEQFF.

As for this clonotype: One end of the junction varies from germline; a read error may be responsible. This rearrangement joins TRBV2 to TRBJ2-2; D perhaps matches TRBD2 (5 bases). Germline values: CDR1 SNHLY, CDR2 FYNNEI. The CDR3 contains 14 residues. CDR3 residues: CASETGIYTGVLFF. The CDR3 DNA sequence: TGTGCCAGCGAGACCGGGATTTACACCGGGGTGCTGTTTTTT.

This clonotype showed up many times. The chain recombines TRBV4-1 with TRBJ2-2, with D possibly matching TRBD1 (6 bases). The CDR3 consists of 14 residues. Between the trimmed V and J ends, which lost 0 bases and 5 bases, there was a span of 7 bases. Germline CDR1 is MGHRA and CDR2 is YSYEKL. CDR3 amino acids: CASSQEGGTGELFF. The CDR3 region has the DNA TGCGCCAGCAGCCAAGAAGGGGGAACCGGGGAGCTGTTTTTT.

Only a few counts were recorded for this clonotype. The V gene is TRBV12-3 or TRBV12-4, the J gene TRBJ2-2; TRBD2 aligns across 8 bases. The junction had 5 bases not matched to a gene; V was cut back by 3 bases and J by 5 bases. The CDR3 totals 15 residues. In nucleotides, the CDR3 is TGTGCCAGCAGTTTTGAAAGCGGGGGTACCGGGGAGCTGTTTTTT. This translates into CASSFESGGTGELFF.

This chain joins TRBV20-1 and TRBJ2-7, with TRBD1 as a possible D gene (6 bases). In germline, CDR1 is DFQATT, CDR2 SNEGSKA (reference sequence). The CDR3 is 13 residues long. V dropped 5 bases and J dropped 3 bases, with 14 bases sitting between them. The CDR3 DNA sequence: TGCAGTGCTTGGACAGAGCGAAGCTACGAGCAGTACTTC. Translated, it gives CSAWTERSYEQYF.

V and J are TRBV11-2 and TRBJ2-7; D is undetermined. The germline V gene encodes CDR1 SGHAT and CDR2 FQNNGV. There are 15 residues in the CDR3. The ends were cut back, 5 bases at V and 4 bases at J, with 18 bases in the middle. The CDR3 sequence is CASSLGTSAIYEQYV. CDR3 in DNA: TGTGCCAGCAGCCTGGGCACATCCGCAATTTACGAGCAGTACGTC.

The sample holds many counts of this clonotype. The genes are TRBV12-3 or TRBV12-4 and TRBJ1-5; D call uncertain. The CDR3 is 13 residues long. V lost 5 bases and J 3 bases, leaving 8 bases between the germline ends. CDR3 in amino acids: CASSNWTNQPQHF. The CDR3 DNA follows: TGTGCCAGCAGTAATTGGACCAATCAGCCCCAGCATTTT.

This clonotype occurred once. DNA of the CDR3: TGTGCCAGCAGTGAAGGGCGAGGGGGCGGTACCGGGGAGCTGTTTTTT. Amino acid sequence: CASSEGRGGGTGELFF. The chain has TRBV6-1 and TRBJ2-2, with 7 bases lining up with TRBD1. Germline CDR1 reads MNHNS; CDR2 reads SASEGT. The CDR3 is made up of 16 amino acids. J lost 5 bases, V lost 1 base, and 7 bases had no gene match.

This clonotype was observed a few times. The rearrangement links TRBV7-2 to TRBJ2-1; D not resolved. Germline V gene lookup returns CDR1 SGHTA and CDR2 FQGNSA. V lost 3 bases and J lost 7, with 10 bases in between. The CDR3 covers 13 residues. CDR3 region: CASSFLDENEQFF. CDR3 DNA: TGTGCCAGCAGCTTCCTCGACGAAAATGAGCAGTTCTTC.